These T cell receptor beta chains were read from a single sample in a study of cytomegalovirus exposure and HLA in healthy donors. Only in-frame clones appear in the TCRdb table, and some are missing; sequencing was by immunoSEQ multiplex PCR. The repertoire holds 160,000 or so clones, with almost 80% as singletons. Sequencing used PBMCs. These receptors were collected from a male donor in good health and CMV-seronegative. Each CDR3 is given with its conserved first and last residue. A D gene is named only where the DNA matches it firmly. Rows give clone size only sometimes, using once, few, many, or a class for an expanded clone.

abundance: NA; j_gene: TRBJ1-1; v_gene: TRBV18; d_gene: TRBD1; CDR3aa: CASSRDRGMNTEAFF; CDR3nt: TGTGCCAGCTCTCGCGACAGGGGGATGAACACTGAAGCTTTCTTT
abundance: NA; j_gene: TRBJ2-7; v_gene: TRBV27; d_gene: TRBD1; CDR3aa: CASSLGTGFWEQYF; CDR3nt: TGTGCCAGCAGTTTGGGGACAGGGTTTTGGGAGCAGTACTTC
abundance: NA; j_gene: TRBJ2-3; v_gene: TRBV9; d_gene: TRBD1; CDR3aa: CASSSPKEPGGKADTQYF; CDR3nt: TGTGCCAGCAGCTCCCCAAAGGAACCAGGGGGCAAGGCAGATACGCAGTATTTT
abundance: NA; j_gene: TRBJ1-5; v_gene: TRBV5-5; d_gene: NA; CDR3aa: CASSFSQNQPQHF; CDR3nt: TGTGCCAGCAGCTTCTCCCAGAATCAGCCCCAGCATTTT
abundance: few; j_gene: TRBJ1-5; v_gene: TRBV10-2; d_gene: NA; CDR3aa: CASSSGAENQPQHF; CDR3nt: TGCGCCAGCAGTTCAGGGGCGGAAAATCAGCCCCAGCATTTT
abundance: NA; j_gene: TRBJ1-6; v_gene: TRBV9; d_gene: NA; CDR3aa: CASSRDNSGSPLHF; CDR3nt: TGTGCCAGCAGCCGGGACAACTCCGGTTCACCCCTCCACTTT
abundance: once; j_gene: TRBJ1-2; v_gene: TRBV28; d_gene: NA; CDR3aa: CASTSGVGSYTF; CDR3nt: TGTGCCAGCACCTCGGGGGTGGGTAGCTACACCTTC
abundance: NA; j_gene: TRBJ1-1; v_gene: TRBV27; d_gene: TRBD1; CDR3aa: CASRRGQGEWNTEAFF; CDR3nt: TGTGCCAGCAGAAGGGGACAGGGGGAGTGGAACACTGAAGCTTTCTTT
abundance: NA; j_gene: TRBJ1-2; v_gene: TRBV19; d_gene: NA; CDR3aa: CASSSLDSAGYTF; CDR3nt: TGTGCCAGTAGTTCCCTGGACAGTGCTGGCTACACCTTC
abundance: once; j_gene: TRBJ1-1; v_gene: TRBV15; d_gene: NA; CDR3aa: CATSLTGPAEAFF; CDR3nt: TGTGCCACCAGCCTAACAGGGCCTGCTGAAGCTTTCTTT
abundance: NA; j_gene: TRBJ1-5; v_gene: TRBV6-5; d_gene: NA; CDR3aa: CASRPGQSSYQPQHF; CDR3nt: TGTGCCAGCAGACCTGGACAGTCTAGTTATCAGCCCCAGCATTTT
abundance: once; j_gene: TRBJ2-5; v_gene: TRBV6-6; d_gene: NA; CDR3aa: CASRYGQQETQYF; CDR3nt: TGTGCCAGCAGATACGGACAGCAAGAGACCCAGTACTTC
abundance: NA; j_gene: TRBJ1-1; v_gene: TRBV6-1; d_gene: NA; CDR3aa: CASTLGVFTEAFF; CDR3nt: TGTGCCAGCACCCTCGGGGTATTCACTGAAGCTTTCTTT
abundance: NA; j_gene: TRBJ2-1; v_gene: TRBV5-1; d_gene: TRBD2; CDR3aa: CASSMRTSGSTNEQFF; CDR3nt: TGCGCCAGCAGCATGCGGACTAGCGGGAGTACTAATGAGCAGTTCTTC
abundance: few; j_gene: TRBJ2-7; v_gene: TRBV15; d_gene: NA; CDR3aa: CATSGQSYEQYF; CDR3nt: TGTGCCACCAGCGGACAATCCTACGAGCAGTACTTC
abundance: few; j_gene: TRBJ2-5; v_gene: TRBV6-1; d_gene: NA; CDR3aa: CASSDEARTQYF; CDR3nt: TGTGCCAGCAGTGATGAGGCACGGACCCAGTACTTC
abundance: NA; j_gene: TRBJ2-5; v_gene: TRBV6-1; d_gene: TRBD1; CDR3aa: CASSKGQRETQYF; CDR3nt: TGTGCCAGCAGTAAGGGACAGCGAGAGACCCAGTACTTC
abundance: NA; j_gene: TRBJ2-3; v_gene: TRBV7-2; d_gene: NA; CDR3aa: CASSFLRDTQYF; CDR3nt: TGTGCCAGCAGCTTTTTGCGGGATACGCAGTATTTT
abundance: NA; j_gene: TRBJ1-2; v_gene: TRBV28; d_gene: NA; CDR3aa: CASSLYFGEYGYTF; CDR3nt: TGTGCCAGCAGTTTATACTTCGGGGAATATGGCTACACCTTC
abundance: NA; j_gene: TRBJ1-4; v_gene: TRBV19; d_gene: NA; CDR3aa: CASSHGGGDGEKLFF; CDR3nt: TGTGCCAGTAGCCATGGAGGAGGGGACGGCGAAAAACTGTTTTTT